The 30 T cell receptor beta chains below come from one sample, sequenced in a study of blood T cell repertoires in COVID-19. Only in-frame clones appear in the TCRdb table, and some are missing; sequencing was by immunoSEQ multiplex PCR. The table has around 60,000 clones, 70% to 90% seen once. Sequencing used peripheral blood. The receptor set was obtained from an elderly man with acute or convalescent COVID-19.

The genes are TRBV11-3 and TRBJ1-1; D call uncertain. The germline V gene has CDR1 SGHNT and CDR2 YENEEA. V was clipped by 0 bases and J by 5 bases, with 10 bases between them. The CDR3 is 14 residues long. CDR3: CASSLERSGTEAFF. The CDR3 bases are TGTGCCAGCAGCTTAGAGCGTTCGGGGACTGAAGCTTTCTTT.

The chain carries TRBV5-6 and TRBJ1-1, with 9 positions matching TRBD1. This CDR3 spans 17 amino acids. Germline assignment: CDR1 SGHDT and CDR2 YYEEEE. The trim removed 1 base at V and 1 base at J, leaving 8 bases unmatched. In DNA, the CDR3 is TGTGCCAGCAGCTTGATAGGGACAGGGAGGGGGAACACTGAAGCTTTCTTT. Its protein product is CASSLIGTGRGNTEAFF.

In this sample, this clone turned up a few times. The chain joins TRBV18 to TRBJ2-7, with 9 nucleotides matching TRBD1. Germline CDR1 KGHSH, CDR2 LQKENI. This CDR3 region has 14 residues. V lost 5 bases to trimming and J lost 2 bases; unmatched junction nucleotides: 4. The CDR3, as DNA: TGTGCCAGCTCAGCGGGACAGGGAACCTACGAGCAGTACTTC. Protein product: CASSAGQGTYEQYF.

This chain uses TRBV19 with TRBJ1-1; D uncertain. The CDR3 totals 15 residues. V was shortened by 3 bases and J by 4 bases, with 15 bases between the two germline ends. Germline-derived CDR1 and CDR2 are LNHDA and SQIVND (reference sequence). This CDR3 is CASSIQEGLGTEAFF. The CDR3 region has the DNA TGTGCCAGTAGTATTCAAGAGGGCCTCGGCACTGAAGCTTTCTTT.

V and J are TRBV10-2 and TRBJ1-3; D gene ambiguous. Trimming pared 4 bases from V and 2 bases from J, leaving 9 bases between. CDR3 length: 14 residues. Germline loops: CDR1 WSHSY, CDR2 SAAADI. CDR3 sequence reads: CASSVRDTGNTIYF. The CDR3 DNA sequence: TGCGCCAGCAGTGTCCGAGATACTGGAAACACCATATATTTT.

This clone is a singleton in its sample. The chain uses TRBV2 and TRBJ2-2, with D hard to call. Germline V lookup: CDR1 SNHLY, CDR2 FYNNEI. The V end was cut by 7 bases, the J end by 1 base, with 7 bases between. This CDR3 contains 13 residues. CDR3 sequence: CASTVENTGELFF. The CDR3 DNA is TGTGCCAGCACGGTAGAGAACACCGGGGAGCTGTTTTTT.

The chain carries TRBV6-5 and TRBJ2-3; 7 positions agree with TRBD1. The V and J ends lost 9 bases and 6 bases, in that order; junction bases with no gene match: 15. The CDR3 covers 15 residues. The germline gives CDR1 MNHEY, CDR2 SVGAGI. The DNA of the CDR3 is TGTGCCAGTACGGCCCAGGGGGATCCGCGGGATACGCAGTATTTT. Amino acid sequence: CASTAQGDPRDTQYF.

The chain has TRBV4-1 and TRBJ2-4; D gene uncertain. The CDR3 consists of 15 residues. The germline V gene has CDR1 MGHRA and CDR2 YSYEKL. The V gene lost 2 bases and the J gene lost 0 bases, with 8 bases spanning the gap. The CDR3 here is CASSQRLLAKNIQYF. CDR3 DNA sequence: TGCGCCAGCAGCCAACGTTTGTTAGCCAAAAACATTCAGTACTTC.

This clone was picked up a small number of times. The chain recombines TRBV13 with TRBJ1-1; 10 bases map to TRBD1. Per germline, CDR1 PRHDT and CDR2 FYEKMQ (reference sequence). V lost 5 bases to trimming and J lost 0 bases; unmatched junction nucleotides: 6. CDR3 length equals 16 residues. CDR3 in DNA: TGTGCCAGCAGCCTCCGGGACAGGGGTTTGAACACTGAAGCTTTCTTT. Translated, it gives CASSLRDRGLNTEAFF.

CDR3 sequence: CASSLGTWSGGAYEQYF. CDR3 coding DNA: TGCGCCAGCAGCTTAGGGACCTGGAGCGGGGGGGCGTACGAGCAGTACTTC. The chain employs TRBV5-1 and TRBJ2-7, with 10 positions matching TRBD2. Germline V gene sequence: CDR1 SGHRS, CDR2 YFSETQ. The CDR3 is made up of 17 amino acids. The ends lost 2 bases at V and 4 bases at J; junction bases unmatched: 12.

The CDR3 spells CASSARRQLNQPQHF. In DNA, the CDR3 is TGTGCCAGTAGTGCCAGAAGACAGTTAAATCAGCCCCAGCATTTT. The V and J genes are TRBV19 and TRBJ1-5, with a tentative D call TRBD1 (5 bases). Germline V gene lookup returns CDR1 LNHDA and CDR2 SQIVND (reference sequence). CDR3 length: 15 amino acids. V was clipped by 5 bases and J by 4 bases, with 15 bases between them.

This chain links TRBV5-1 with TRBJ2-7; tentative D call: TRBD1 (5 bases). The V gene lost 4 bases and the J gene lost 0 bases, with 8 bases spanning the gap. Germline CDR1 is SGHRS and CDR2 is YFSETQ. CDR3 length: 13 residues. In DNA form, the CDR3 reads TGCGCCAGCAGCCGACAGAACTCCTACGAGCAGTACTTC. This encodes CASSRQNSYEQYF.

For the CDR3, the DNA is TGTGCTAGTGGTTTGACGGACTTCACAGATACGCAGTATTTT. It codes for CASGLTDFTDTQYF. The gene calls are TRBV12-5 and TRBJ2-3; possibly TRBD2 for D (5 bases). This CDR3 has 14 residues. Germline V gene sequence: CDR1 LGHNT, CDR2 FRNRAP. Trimming took off 2 bases at V and 2 bases at J, with 8 bases between the two ends.

This clone has just a few counts. The chain uses TRBV5-1 and TRBJ1-1; 9 bases map to TRBD1. The germline gives CDR1 SGHRS, CDR2 YFSETQ. The CDR3 extends over 17 amino acids. The junction had 14 bases not matched to a gene; V was cut back by 4 bases and J by 4 bases. The CDR3 nucleotides read TGCGCCAGCAGCCAACAGGGGGCCGTAAGTGCGGCCACTGAAGCTTTCTTT. Translation: CASSQQGAVSAATEAFF.

The chain combines TRBV7-9 with TRBJ1-2; D is undetermined. Between the trimmed V and J ends, which lost 4 bases and 8 bases, there was a span of 11 bases. Germline V gives CDR1 SEHNR, CDR2 FQNEAQ (reference sequence). The CDR3 runs 12 residues. CDR3 sequence reads: CASSYPRGGYTF. CDR3 sequence (DNA): TGTGCCAGCAGCTACCCAAGAGGAGGCTACACCTTC.

The rearrangement joins TRBV18 to TRBJ2-7, with 8 bases lining up with TRBD2. The CDR3 sequence is 16 residues long. The V gene end was trimmed by 5 bases and the J gene end by 0 bases; junction bases not matched to a gene: 9. CDR1 KGHSH and CDR2 LQKENI come from the germline V gene. The CDR3 region is CASSSLLAASSYEQYF. CDR3 DNA sequence: TGTGCCAGCTCATCTTTACTAGCGGCCAGCTCCTACGAGCAGTACTTC.

The J gene is TRBJ2-7, the V gene TRBV7-2, with a tentative D call TRBD1 (6 bases). The V gene lost 1 base and the J gene lost 2 bases, with 15 bases spanning the gap. The CDR3 loop spans 16 amino acids. Germline V CDR1 and CDR2: SGHTA, FQGNSA. The CDR3 spells CASSLETWTVTYEQYF. The CDR3 nucleotides read TGTGCCAGCAGCTTAGAGACTTGGACAGTAACCTACGAGCAGTACTTC.

The V call is TRBV6-5, the J call TRBJ2-3; D perhaps matches TRBD1 (6 bases). V lost 0 bases to trimming and J lost 0 bases, with 7 bases between them. The CDR3 consists of 15 residues. CDR1 and CDR2 (germline): MNHEY, SVGAGI. In DNA form, the CDR3 reads TGTGCCAGCAGTTACTCGGGACAAAGCACAGATACGCAGTATTTT. Its protein product is CASSYSGQSTDTQYF.

The chain has TRBV19 and TRBJ2-1; maybe TRBD2 (6 bases). CDR1 is LNHDA, CDR2 SQIVND, per germline (reference sequence). This CDR3 has 16 amino acids. Trimming took off 3 bases at V and 0 bases at J, with 12 bases between the two ends. The CDR3 spells CASSILEGLSYNEQFF. In nucleotides, the CDR3 is TGTGCCAGTAGTATTTTGGAGGGGCTCTCCTACAATGAGCAGTTCTTC.

V gene TRBV5-1 combines with J gene TRBJ1-2; TRBD1 aligns across 8 bases. This CDR3 region has 16 residues. Germline values: CDR1 SGHRS, CDR2 YFSETQ. With V trimmed by 3 bases and J by 2 bases, 9 bases remained unmatched. CDR3 nucleotides: TGCGCCAGCAGCTCGGCGCGACAGGGGTTAAACTATGGCTACACCTTC. Encoded protein: CASSSARQGLNYGYTF. Supplemented by reference TRBV5-1 and TRBJ1-2, the full variable domain reads KAGVTQTPRYLIKTRGQQVTLSCSPISGHRSVSWYQQTPGQGLQFLFEYFSETQRNKGNFPGRFSGRQFSNSRSEMNVSTLELGDSALYLCASSSARQGLNYGYTFGSGTRLTVV.

As DNA, the CDR3 is TGTGCCAGCTCAGGGCTAGCTGAAAATGAGCAGTTCTTC. The encoded protein is CASSGLAENEQFF. This chain uses TRBV18 with TRBJ2-1, with a tentative D call TRBD2 (5 bases). CDR1 and CDR2 from the germline V gene are KGHSH and LQKENI. The CDR3 consists of 13 residues. V lost 5 bases, J lost 7 bases, and 12 bases lay in between.

The chain joins TRBV27 to TRBJ1-2; D is ambiguous. V lost 4 bases to trimming and J lost 4 bases, with 10 bases between them. The germline V gene has CDR1 MNHEY and CDR2 SMNVEV (reference sequence). The CDR3 consists of 13 residues. CDR3 amino acids: CASSSGYLYGYTF. As DNA, the CDR3 is TGTGCCAGCAGTTCGGGGTACCTCTATGGCTACACCTTC.

The chain has TRBV27 and TRBJ1-1; 9 bases match TRBD1. The CDR3 runs to 14 residues. Germline CDR1 and CDR2: MNHEY and SMNVEV (reference sequence). V lost 8 bases and J lost 3; bases outside the gene matches: 7. The CDR3 nucleotides read TGTGCCAGCGGAACAGGGGGCCCGGACACTGAAGCTTTCTTT. Its protein is CASGTGGPDTEAFF.

In its sample, this clone was seen a few times. CDR3 loop: CASSIGDRDTQYF. The CDR3 DNA follows: TGCGCCAGCAGCATAGGGGACAGGGATACGCAGTATTTT. This chain connects TRBV5-1 to TRBJ2-3; 8 positions agree with TRBD1. Unmatched junction bases numbered 4, after V lost 4 bases and J lost 6 bases. The CDR3 sequence is 13 residues long. Germline CDR1 is SGHRS and CDR2 is YFSETQ.

The chain couples TRBV4-1 to TRBJ1-6, with D possibly matching TRBD1 (6 bases). V gave up 3 bases and J gave up 6 bases, with 12 bases separating them. The CDR3 contains 15 residues. CDR1 and CDR2 from the germline V gene are MGHRA and YSYEKL. CDR3 coding DNA: TGCGCCAGCAGCCATGGGGGCAGGAGTAATTCACCCCTCCACTTT. Encoded protein: CASSHGGRSNSPLHF.

The V gene is TRBV7-2, the J gene TRBJ1-4, with 8 bases fitting TRBD1. The ends lost 4 bases at V and 6 bases at J; junction bases unmatched: 4. Looked up from germline, CDR1 is SGHTA and CDR2 is FQGNSA. The CDR3 contains 14 residues. The CDR3: CASSWTGYDEKLFF. The CDR3 DNA reads as TGTGCCAGCAGCTGGACAGGGTATGATGAAAAACTGTTTTTT.

The rearrangement joins TRBV19 to TRBJ2-3, with 15 bases aligning to TRBD2. V trimming: 10 bases; J trimming: 9 bases; junction bases outside the gene matches: 5. The germline gives CDR1 LNHDA, CDR2 SQIVND (reference sequence). There are 13 residues in the CDR3. The CDR3 sequence: CATRTSGGVTQYF. For the CDR3, the DNA is TGTGCCACCCGGACTAGCGGGGGGGTCACGCAGTATTTT. The full variable domain, in which reference TRBV19 and TRBJ2-3 provide the parts outside the CDR3, is DGGITQSPKYLFRKEGQNVTLSCEQNLNHDAMYWYRQDPGQGLRLIYYSQIVNDFQKGDIAEGYSVSREKKESFPLTVTSAQKNPTAFYLCATRTSGGVTQYFGPGTRLTVL.

This clone is a singleton in its sample. This chain connects TRBV3-1 (or the pseudogene TRBV3-2) to TRBJ2-3, with a possible D match to TRBD2 (7 bases). The germline gives CDR1 LGHDT, CDR2 YNNKEL (reference sequence). Between the trimmed V and J ends, which lost 6 bases and 6 bases, there was a span of 16 bases. This CDR3 spans 14 amino acids. Written as DNA, the CDR3 is TGTGCCAGCAGTCCACGGGGGGCCGGGGATACGCAGTATTTT. Amino acid sequence: CASSPRGAGDTQYF.

The chain uses TRBV12-3 or TRBV12-4 and TRBJ1-1; D might be TRBD1 (5 bases). The CDR3 is 13 amino acids. Trimming shortened V by 5 bases and J by 4 bases, and 11 bases separated the two germline ends. In DNA form, the CDR3 reads TGTGCCAGCAGTCCAGGGTCGGGCACTGAAGCTTTCTTT. Protein product: CASSPGSGTEAFF.

V is TRBV14 and J is TRBJ2-6; 9 bases fit TRBD1. Germline V lookup: CDR1 SGHDN, CDR2 FVKESK. The CDR3 spans 18 residues. V lost 2 bases and J lost 3; bases outside the gene matches: 8. The CDR3 region has the DNA TGTGCCAGCAGCCAATCTGGGACAGGGTCTTATGGGGCCAACGTCCTGACTTTC. Translation: CASSQSGTGSYGANVLTF.